The 15 T cell receptor beta chains listed next were all sequenced from one sample in a study of CD8+ T cells in alopecia areata. Treatment noted: oral pan-JAK inhibitor, 5-10 mg twice daily. Isolated RNA was reverse transcribed into cDNA used as the sequencing template. Profiled with immunoSEQ multiplex PCR; TCRdb holds only in-frame clones, not every one. The sample comprises around 270,000 clones, over 45% of which are singletons, and about 1.8% rests with the top ten. The sequenced sample was CD4+ T cells sorted from blood, obtained at week 24, from a patient treated with tofacitinib. The receptors derive from a human donor with alopecia areata.

V gene TRBV29-1 combines with J gene TRBJ1-1; 7 nucleotides line up with TRBD1. Germline V gene sequence: CDR1 SQVTM, CDR2 ANQGSEA. The CDR3 is 13 residues long. The trim removed 6 bases at V and 0 bases at J, leaving 4 bases unmatched. The CDR3 loop reads CSVQQGMNTEAFF. The CDR3 bases are TGCAGCGTGCAACAGGGGATGAACACTGAAGCTTTCTTT.

The rearrangement uses TRBV7-3 and TRBJ2-2, with unresolved D. Trimming took off 2 bases at V and 4 bases at J, with 11 bases between the two ends. The V gene's germline CDR1 is SGHTA and CDR2 FQGTGA. CDR3 size: 15 residues. The CDR3 bases are TGTGCCAGCAGCTTAGCCCTCGCAAGCACCGGGGAGCTGTTTTTT. Its translation: CASSLALASTGELFF.

The rearrangement uses TRBV4-2 and TRBJ1-5, with 9 bases that match TRBD1. The CDR3 is made up of 18 amino acids. V gave up 1 base and J gave up 5 bases; unmatched junction bases: 12. CDR1 and CDR2 from the germline V gene are LGHNA and YNFKEQ. The CDR3 reads CASSQVGQGQWLDQPQHF. The CDR3 region has the DNA TGTGCCAGCAGCCAAGTTGGACAGGGGCAGTGGCTGGATCAGCCCCAGCATTTT.

CDR3 protein: CAWNGGTPRGYTF. The CDR3 region has the DNA TGTGCCTGGAATGGGGGGACGCCTCGTGGCTACACCTTC. The chain couples TRBV30 to TRBJ1-2; D possibly corresponds to TRBD1 (5 bases). From germline, CDR1 is GTSNPN and CDR2 SVGIG (reference sequence). The CDR3 runs 13 residues. V lost 4 bases to trimming and J lost 7 bases, with 16 bases between them.

The CDR3 nucleotides read TGCAGCGTTAGTCCAGATACGCAGTATTTT. Amino acid sequence: CSVSPDTQYF. The chain uses TRBV29-1 and TRBJ2-3, with D unclear. The CDR3 has 10 amino acids. Trimming left V 5 bases short and J 4 bases short, with 4 bases between. In germline, CDR1 is SQVTM, CDR2 ANQGSEA.

The CDR3 bases are TGTGCCAGCAGCTCAAGACTAGCGGGGGGCTCAGAGACCCAGTACTTC. Translated: CASSSRLAGGSETQYF. The V gene is TRBV7-3, the J gene TRBJ2-5; 13 nucleotides match TRBD2. J lost 4 bases, V lost 4 bases, and 6 bases had no gene match. CDR1 is SGHTA and CDR2 is FQGTGA in the germline V gene. The CDR3 consists of 16 residues.

This chain connects TRBV29-1 to TRBJ2-2; the match to TRBD1 covers 7 bases. After removal of 3 bases from V and 4 bases from J, the junction contained 2 bases not matched to a gene. The germline V gene has CDR1 SQVTM and CDR2 ANQGSEA. This CDR3 region has 13 residues. The CDR3 spells CSVETGPTGELFF. CDR3 in DNA: TGCAGCGTTGAGACAGGGCCCACCGGGGAGCTGTTTTTT.

This rearrangement joins TRBV4-1 to TRBJ2-6, with D possibly TRBD2 on 6 matching bases. Germline values: CDR1 MGHRA, CDR2 YSYEKL. The CDR3 consists of 17 residues. V lost 1 base and J 0 bases, leaving 10 bases between the germline ends. The CDR3 here is CASSQAAGSSGANVLTF. The CDR3 coding sequence is TGCGCCAGCAGCCAAGCGGCGGGGAGCTCTGGGGCCAACGTCCTGACTTTC.

This clone appeared a few times. The chain recombines TRBV7-2 with TRBJ2-4, with D possibly matching TRBD1 (6 bases). The V gene lost 3 bases and the J gene lost 7 bases, with 7 bases spanning the gap. The CDR3 has 12 residues. Germline V gives CDR1 SGHTA, CDR2 FQGNSA. The CDR3 loop is CASSFQGNIQYF. In nucleotides, the CDR3 is TGTGCCAGCAGCTTCCAGGGGAACATTCAGTACTTC.

The chain employs TRBV12-5 and TRBJ1-5; 7 bases are shared with TRBD1. CDR3 size: 14 residues. Germline V gene lookup returns CDR1 LGHNT and CDR2 FRNRAP. V gave up 6 bases and J gave up 3 bases; unmatched junction bases: 5. The CDR3 DNA is TGTGCTAGTGGAGCGGGACAGCTCAATCAGCCCCAGCATTTT. Amino acids: CASGAGQLNQPQHF.

With respect to this clone: Germline and junction disagree at one end, which may indicate a read error. This rearrangement joins TRBV2 to TRBJ2-2, with 10 bases aligning to TRBD1. The CDR3 extends over 15 amino acids. Germline loops: CDR1 SNHLY, CDR2 FYNNEI. The chain's CDR3 is CASREGTGEAGELFF. The CDR3 region has the DNA TGTGCCAGCAGGGAAGGGACAGGGGAAGCCGGGGAGCTGTTTTTT.

This clone has just a few counts. The chain is built from TRBV30 and TRBJ1-1, with D unresolved. Germline V gives CDR1 GTSNPN, CDR2 SVGIG (reference sequence). The CDR3 spans 14 residues. V lost 2 bases and J 8 bases, leaving 18 bases between the germline ends. In DNA, the CDR3 is TGTGCCTGGAGTCTAACGGGAGGAAGCACCGAAGCTTTCTTT. This gives the protein CAWSLTGGSTEAFF.

The sample holds one count of this clone. The sample carries other DNA sequences with the same CDR3. The CDR3 spells CSASYTDTQYF. The CDR3, as DNA: TGCAGTGCTAGTTACACAGATACGCAGTATTTT. The genes are TRBV20-1 and TRBJ2-3; the D is unclear. The V gene lost 3 bases and the J gene lost 2 bases, with 3 bases spanning the gap. CDR3 length: 11 amino acids. CDR1 and CDR2 from the germline V gene are DFQATT and SNEGSKA (reference sequence).

The CDR3 here is CASSPSAQGNTGELFF. The DNA for the CDR3 is TGCGCCAGCAGCCCCTCGGCACAGGGTAACACCGGGGAGCTGTTTTTT. The chain combines TRBV5-1 with TRBJ2-2, with a tentative D call TRBD1 (6 bases). The germline V gene encodes CDR1 SGHRS and CDR2 YFSETQ. The CDR3 is 16 residues long. V lost 4 bases to trimming and J lost 2 bases, with 15 bases between them.

This chain links TRBV7-2 with TRBJ1-1, with 7 bases fitting TRBD1. This CDR3 has 14 residues. With V trimmed by 6 bases and J by 2 bases, 6 bases remained unmatched. Germline lookup yields CDR1 SGHTA and CDR2 FQGNSA. Written as DNA, the CDR3 is TGTGCCAGCAGGGGAAGACAGGGAAACACTGAAGCTTTCTTT. This codes for CASRGRQGNTEAFF.